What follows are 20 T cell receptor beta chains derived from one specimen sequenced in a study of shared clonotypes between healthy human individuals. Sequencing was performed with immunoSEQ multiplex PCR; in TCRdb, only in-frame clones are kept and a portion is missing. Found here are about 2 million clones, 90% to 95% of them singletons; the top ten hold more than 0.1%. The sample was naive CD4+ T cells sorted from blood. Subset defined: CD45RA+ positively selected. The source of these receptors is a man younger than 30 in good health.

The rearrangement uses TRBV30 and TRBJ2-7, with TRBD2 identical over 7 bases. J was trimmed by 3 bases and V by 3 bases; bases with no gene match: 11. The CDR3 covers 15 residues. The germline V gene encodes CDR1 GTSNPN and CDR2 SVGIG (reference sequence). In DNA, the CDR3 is TGTGCCTGGAGGATTACCGCGGGAGAACGCTACGAGCAGTACTTC. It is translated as CAWRITAGERYEQYF. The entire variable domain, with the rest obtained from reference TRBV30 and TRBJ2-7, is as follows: SQTIHQWPATLVQPVGSPLSLECTVEGTSNPNLYWYRQAAGRGLQLLFYSVGIGQISSEVPQNLSASRPQDRQFILSSKKLLLSDSGFYLCAWRITAGERYEQYFGPGTRLTVT.

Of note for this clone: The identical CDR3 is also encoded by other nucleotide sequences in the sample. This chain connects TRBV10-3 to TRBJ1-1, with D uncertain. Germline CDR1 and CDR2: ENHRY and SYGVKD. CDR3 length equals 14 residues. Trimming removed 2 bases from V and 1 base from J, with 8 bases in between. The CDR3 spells CAISEGPRNTEAFF. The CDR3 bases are TGTGCCATCAGTGAGGGGCCGCGGAACACTGAAGCTTTCTTT.

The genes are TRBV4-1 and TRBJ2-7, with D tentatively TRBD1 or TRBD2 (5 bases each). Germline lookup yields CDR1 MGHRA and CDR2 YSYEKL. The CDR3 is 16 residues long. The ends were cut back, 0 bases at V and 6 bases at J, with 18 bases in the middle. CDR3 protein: CASSQDSRTQRGEQYF. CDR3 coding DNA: TGCGCCAGCAGCCAAGACTCAAGGACGCAGAGGGGCGAGCAGTACTTC.

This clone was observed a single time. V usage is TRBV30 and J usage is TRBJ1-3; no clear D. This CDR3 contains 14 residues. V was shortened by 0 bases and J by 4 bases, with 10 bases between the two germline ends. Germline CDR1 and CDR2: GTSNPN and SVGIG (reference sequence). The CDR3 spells CAWSVRGLGNTIYF. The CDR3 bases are TGTGCCTGGAGTGTGAGAGGGCTCGGAAACACCATATATTTT.

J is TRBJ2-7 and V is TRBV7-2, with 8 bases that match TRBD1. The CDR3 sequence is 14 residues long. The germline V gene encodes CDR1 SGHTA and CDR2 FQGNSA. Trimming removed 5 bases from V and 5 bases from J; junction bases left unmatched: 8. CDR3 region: CASSITRTGNEQYF. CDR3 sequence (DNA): TGTGCCAGCAGCATAACCCGGACAGGGAACGAGCAGTACTTC.

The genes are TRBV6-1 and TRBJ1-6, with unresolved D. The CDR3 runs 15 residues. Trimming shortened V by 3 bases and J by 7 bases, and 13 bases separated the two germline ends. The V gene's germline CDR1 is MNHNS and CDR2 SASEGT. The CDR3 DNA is TGTGCCAGCAGTGATCGGGTTCAAGGAAATTCACCCCTCCACTTT. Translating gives CASSDRVQGNSPLHF.

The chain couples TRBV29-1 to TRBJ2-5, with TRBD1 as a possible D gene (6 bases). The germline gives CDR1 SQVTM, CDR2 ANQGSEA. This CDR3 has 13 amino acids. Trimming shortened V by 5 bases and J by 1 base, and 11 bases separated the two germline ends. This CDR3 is CSVTRTAQETQYF. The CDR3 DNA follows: TGCAGCGTTACCCGGACAGCCCAAGAGACCCAGTACTTC. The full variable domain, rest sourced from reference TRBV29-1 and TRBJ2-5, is SAVISQKPSRDICQRGTSLTIQCQVDSQVTMMFWYRQQPGQSLTLIATANQGSEATYESGFVIDKFPISRPNLTFSTLTVSNMSPEDSSIYLCSVTRTAQETQYFGPGTRLLVL.

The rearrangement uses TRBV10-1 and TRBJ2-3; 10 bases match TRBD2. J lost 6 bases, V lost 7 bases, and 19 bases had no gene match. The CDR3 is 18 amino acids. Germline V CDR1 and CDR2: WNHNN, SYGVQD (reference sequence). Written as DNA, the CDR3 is TGCGCCAGCATAGATCCGAAGCGGGAGGGCCGTGTCGCGGATACGCAGTATTTT. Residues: CASIDPKREGRVADTQYF.

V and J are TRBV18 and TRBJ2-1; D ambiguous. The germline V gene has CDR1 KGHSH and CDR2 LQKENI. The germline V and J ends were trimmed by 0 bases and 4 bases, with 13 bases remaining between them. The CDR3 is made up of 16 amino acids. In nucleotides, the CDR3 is TGTGCCAGCTCACCACCCCCTACATTGCGTTACAATGAGCAGTTCTTC. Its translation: CASSPPPTLRYNEQFF.

As DNA, the CDR3 is TGTGCCAGCAGTTACTCGGTAGAAGGGACCCAGTACTTC. Protein: CASSYSVEGTQYF. This chain links TRBV6-5 with TRBJ2-5; D remains ambiguous. CDR3 size: 13 residues. Germline assignment: CDR1 MNHEY and CDR2 SVGAGI. The V gene lost 0 bases and the J gene lost 7 bases, with 9 bases spanning the gap.

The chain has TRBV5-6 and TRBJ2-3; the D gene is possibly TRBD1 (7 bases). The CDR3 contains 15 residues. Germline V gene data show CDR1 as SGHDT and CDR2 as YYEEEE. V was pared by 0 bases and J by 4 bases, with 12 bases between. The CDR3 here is CASSLGQGGADTQYF. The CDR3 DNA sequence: TGTGCCAGCAGCTTGGGACAGGGAGGCGCAGATACGCAGTATTTT.

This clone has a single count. The CDR3 is CASSYSLFNEQFF. The CDR3 DNA sequence: TGTGCCAGCAGTTACAGCTTATTCAATGAGCAGTTCTTC. The chain combines TRBV6-5 with TRBJ2-1; D ambiguous. Per the germline V gene, CDR1 is MNHEY and CDR2 is SVGAGI. V lost 2 bases, J lost 6 bases, and 8 bases lay in between. The CDR3 consists of 13 residues.

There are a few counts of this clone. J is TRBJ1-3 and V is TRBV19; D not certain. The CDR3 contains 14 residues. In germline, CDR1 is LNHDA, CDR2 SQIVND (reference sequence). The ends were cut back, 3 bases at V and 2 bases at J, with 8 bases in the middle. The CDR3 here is CASSILSAGNTIYF. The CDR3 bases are TGTGCCAGTAGTATCCTGTCAGCTGGAAACACCATATATTTT.

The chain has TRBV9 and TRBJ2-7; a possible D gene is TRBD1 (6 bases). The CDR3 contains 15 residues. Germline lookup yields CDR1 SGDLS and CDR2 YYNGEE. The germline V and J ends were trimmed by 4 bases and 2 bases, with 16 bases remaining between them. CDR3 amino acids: CASSPKTGQPYEQYF. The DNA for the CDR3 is TGTGCCAGCAGCCCGAAGACAGGCCAACCCTACGAGCAGTACTTC.

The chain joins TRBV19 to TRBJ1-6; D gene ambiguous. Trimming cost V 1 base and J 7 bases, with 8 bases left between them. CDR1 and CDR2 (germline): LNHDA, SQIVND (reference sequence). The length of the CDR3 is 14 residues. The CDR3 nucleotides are TGTGCCAGTAGTATAGGGGCCCCGAATTCACCCCTCCACTTT. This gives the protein CASSIGAPNSPLHF.

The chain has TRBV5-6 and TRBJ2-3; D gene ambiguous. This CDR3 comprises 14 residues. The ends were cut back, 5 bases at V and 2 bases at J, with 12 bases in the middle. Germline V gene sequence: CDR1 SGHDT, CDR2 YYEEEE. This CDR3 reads CASRLVGPTDTQYF. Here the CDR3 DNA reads TGTGCCAGCAGACTGGTAGGTCCCACAGATACGCAGTATTTT.

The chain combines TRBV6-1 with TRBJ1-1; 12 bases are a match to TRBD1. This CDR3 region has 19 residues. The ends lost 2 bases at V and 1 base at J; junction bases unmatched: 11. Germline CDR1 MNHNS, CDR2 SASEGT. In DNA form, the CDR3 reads TGTGCCAGCAGTGAAACCTCCGGGACAGGGGGCGGCGGGAACACTGAAGCTTTCTTT. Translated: CASSETSGTGGGGNTEAFF.

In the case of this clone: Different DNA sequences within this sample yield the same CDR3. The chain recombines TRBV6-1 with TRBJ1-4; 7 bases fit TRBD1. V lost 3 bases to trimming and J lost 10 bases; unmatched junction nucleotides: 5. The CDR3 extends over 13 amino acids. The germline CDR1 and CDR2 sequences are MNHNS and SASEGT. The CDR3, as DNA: TGTGCCAGCAGTGAGCGACAGGGTGGAAAACTGTTTTTT. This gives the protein CASSERQGGKLFF.

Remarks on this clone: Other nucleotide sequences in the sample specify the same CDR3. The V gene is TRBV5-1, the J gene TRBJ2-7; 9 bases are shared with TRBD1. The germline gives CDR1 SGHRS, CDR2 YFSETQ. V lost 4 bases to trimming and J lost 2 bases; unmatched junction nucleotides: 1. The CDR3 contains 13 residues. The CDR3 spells CASSRDRAYEQYF. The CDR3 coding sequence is TGCGCCAGCAGCCGGGACAGGGCCTACGAGCAGTACTTC.

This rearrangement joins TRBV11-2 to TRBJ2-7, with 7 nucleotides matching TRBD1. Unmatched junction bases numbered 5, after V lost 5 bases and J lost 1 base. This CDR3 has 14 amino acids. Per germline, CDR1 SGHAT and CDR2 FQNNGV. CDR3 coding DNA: TGTGCCAGCAGCGCATACAGGGGATCCTACGAGCAGTACTTC. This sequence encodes CASSAYRGSYEQYF.